The TCR beta chain described here comes from a study of CD8 T cells in ankylosing spondylitis. Via MiXCR, TCRdb re-called the 5' RACE reads, giving one row per CDR3 protein. The sample lists about 230,000 distinct CDR3 sequences; approximately 8.4% were seen once. In its sample, this clonotype was seen many times. This CDR3 is built from 14 residues. V was trimmed by 6 bases and J by 2 bases, leaving 11 bases between them. From germline, CDR1 is MNHEY and CDR2 SVGAGI. The receptor's source is a female donor with ankylosing spondylitis or in good health (not recorded which). The J gene is TRBJ2-1, the V gene TRBV6-5; D might be TRBD1 or TRBD2, each matching 5 bases. The sample comprised blood, either unsorted or a sorted T cell fraction (not recorded which). CDR3 residues: CASSRTGPYNEQFF. The CDR3 coding sequence is TGTGCCAGCAGCCGGACGGGGCCCTACAATGAGCAGTTCTTC.